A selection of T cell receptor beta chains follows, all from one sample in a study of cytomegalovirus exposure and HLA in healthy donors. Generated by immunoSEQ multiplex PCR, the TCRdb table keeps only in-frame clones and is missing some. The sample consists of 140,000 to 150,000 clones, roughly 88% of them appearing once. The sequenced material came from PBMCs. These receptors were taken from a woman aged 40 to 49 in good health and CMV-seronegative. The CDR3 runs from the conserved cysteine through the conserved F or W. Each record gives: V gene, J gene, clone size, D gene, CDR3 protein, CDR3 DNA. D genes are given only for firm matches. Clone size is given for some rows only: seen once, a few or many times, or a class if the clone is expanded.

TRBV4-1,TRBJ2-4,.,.,CASSQVVLAKNIQYF,TGCGCCAGCAGCCAAGTAGTACTAGCCAAAAACATTCAGTACTTC
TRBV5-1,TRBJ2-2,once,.,CASSPSTGNTGELFF,TGCGCCAGCAGCCCCTCGACAGGGAACACCGGGGAGCTGTTTTTT
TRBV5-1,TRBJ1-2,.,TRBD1,CASSLRDRGTNYGYTF,TGCGCCAGCAGCTTACGGGACAGGGGGACGAACTATGGCTACACCTTC
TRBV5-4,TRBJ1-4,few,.,CASSPSGGANEKLFF,TGTGCCAGCAGCCCCTCCGGGGGGGCTAATGAAAAACTGTTTTTT
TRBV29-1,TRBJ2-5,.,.,CSTKRDSDQETQYF,TGCAGCACGAAACGGGACTCCGATCAAGAGACCCAGTACTTC
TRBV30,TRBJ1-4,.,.,CAWSVPGGKLFF,TGTGCCTGGAGTGTACCGGGAGGAAAACTGTTTTTT
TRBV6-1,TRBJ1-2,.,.,CASTKGANYGYTF,TGTGCCAGCACAAAGGGAGCTAACTATGGCTACACCTTC
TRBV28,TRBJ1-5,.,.,CASSPVTQYQPQHF,TGTGCCAGCAGTCCGGTGACTCAATATCAGCCCCAGCATTTT
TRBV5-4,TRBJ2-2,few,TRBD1,CASSSRDRGLTGELFF,TGTGCCAGCAGCTCCCGGGACAGGGGACTCACCGGGGAGCTGTTTTTT
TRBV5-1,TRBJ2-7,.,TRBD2,CASSLEVSSGGEQYF,TGCGCCAGCAGCTTGGAAGTTAGCTCCGGGGGGGAGCAGTACTTC
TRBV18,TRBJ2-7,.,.,CASSPPGHAYEQYF,TGTGCCAGCTCACCACCGGGCCACGCCTACGAGCAGTACTTC
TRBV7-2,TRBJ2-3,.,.,CASSLVASARTDTQYF,TGTGCCAGCAGCTTAGTAGCGTCGGCCCGCACAGATACGCAGTATTTT
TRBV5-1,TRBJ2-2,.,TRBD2,CASSGLAGATGPTNTGELFF,TGCGCCAGCAGCGGACTAGCGGGTGCAACTGGCCCAACGAACACCGGGGAGCTGTTTTTT
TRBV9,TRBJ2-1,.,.,CASRKSPGRYEQFF,TGTGCCAGCAGAAAGAGTCCCGGTCGCTATGAGCAGTTCTTC
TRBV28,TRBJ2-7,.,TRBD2,CASSLLATSSYEQYF,TGTGCCAGCAGCCTACTAGCGACTAGCTCCTACGAGCAGTACTTC
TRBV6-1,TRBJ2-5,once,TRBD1,CASSGRQGYQETQYF,TGTGCCAGCAGTGGGAGACAGGGGTACCAAGAGACCCAGTACTTC
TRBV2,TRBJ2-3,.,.,CASGISARTQYF,TGTGCCAGCGGTATAAGTGCGCGTACGCAGTATTTT
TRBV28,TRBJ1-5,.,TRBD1,CASSQVWRTGRYSNQPQHF,TGTGCCAGCAGTCAAGTTTGGCGGACAGGGAGATATAGCAATCAGCCCCAGCATTTT
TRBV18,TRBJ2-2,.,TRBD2,CASSLGTSASTGELFF,TGTGCCAGCTCACTTGGGACTAGCGCCTCCACCGGGGAGCTGTTTTTT
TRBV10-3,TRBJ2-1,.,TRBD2,CAISVRTSDNEQFF,TGTGCCATCAGTGTAAGGACTAGTGACAATGAGCAGTTCTTC
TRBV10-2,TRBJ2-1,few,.,CASRRGSLTTNEQFF,TGCGCCAGCCGGAGAGGCAGTCTCACGACCAATGAGCAGTTCTTC
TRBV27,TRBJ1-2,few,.,CASSLQGNYGYTF,TGTGCCAGCAGTTTACAGGGGAACTATGGCTACACCTTC
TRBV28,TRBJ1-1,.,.,CASSWKGDTEAFF,TGTGCCAGCAGTTGGAAGGGGGACACTGAAGCTTTCTTT
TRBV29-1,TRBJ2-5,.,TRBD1,CSAGRGKETQYF,TGCAGCGCCGGCAGGGGGAAAGAGACCCAGTACTTC
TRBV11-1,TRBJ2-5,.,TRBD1,CASSTLETGVQYF,TGTGCCAGCAGCACCCTAGAGACAGGGGTCCAGTACTTC
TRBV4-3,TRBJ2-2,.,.,CASSQDRQPQRGGQDTGELFF,TGCGCCAGCAGCCAAGATCGTCAACCTCAACGGGGTGGCCAGGACACCGGGGAGCTGTTTTTT
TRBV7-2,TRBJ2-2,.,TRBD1,CASSIQGTNTGELFF,TGTGCCAGCAGCATACAGGGGACGAACACCGGGGAGCTGTTTTTT
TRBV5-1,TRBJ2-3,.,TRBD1,CASSPQPGTQGADTQYF,TGCGCCAGCAGCCCCCAGCCCGGGACCCAGGGGGCAGATACGCAGTATTTT
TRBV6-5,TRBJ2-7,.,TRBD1,CASSSRQGYYEQYF,TGTGCCAGCAGTAGCCGACAGGGGTACTACGAGCAGTACTTC
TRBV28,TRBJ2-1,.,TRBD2,CASSRETSGPYNEQFF,TGTGCCAGCAGCCGAGAGACTAGCGGACCCTACAATGAGCAGTTCTTC
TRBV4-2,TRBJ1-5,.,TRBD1,CASSRDRFGNQPQHF,TGTGCCAGCAGCCGGGACAGGTTTGGCAATCAGCCCCAGCATTTT
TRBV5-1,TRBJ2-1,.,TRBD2,CASSLYASGAYNEQFF,TGCGCCAGCAGCTTGTATGCTAGCGGGGCCTACAATGAGCAGTTCTTC
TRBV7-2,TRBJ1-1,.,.,CASSLRGGANEAFF,TGTGCCAGCAGCTTACGGGGGGGGGCAAACGAAGCTTTCTTT
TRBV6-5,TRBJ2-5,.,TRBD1,CASSFTGEETQYF,TGTGCCAGCAGTTTTACAGGGGAAGAGACCCAGTACTTC
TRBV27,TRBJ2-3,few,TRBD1,CASSPRGQGTTQYF,TGTGCCAGCAGCCCTCGAGGACAGGGGACCACGCAGTATTTT
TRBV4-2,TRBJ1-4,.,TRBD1,CASSPFLGQWKLFF,TGTGCCAGTAGCCCCTTTTTGGGACAGTGGAAACTGTTTTTT
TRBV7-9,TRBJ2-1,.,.,CATPPSSYNEQFF,TGTGCCACTCCGCCTAGCTCCTACAATGAGCAGTTCTTC
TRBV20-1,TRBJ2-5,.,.,CSASRQTTQYF,TGCAGTGCTAGCCGACAAACGACCCAGTACTTC
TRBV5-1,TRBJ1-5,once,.,CASSLEGLGNQPQHF,TGCGCCAGCAGCTTGGAGGGGCTCGGCAATCAGCCCCAGCATTTT
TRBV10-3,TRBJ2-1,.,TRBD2,CAISDRSGRSYNEQFF,TGTGCCATCAGTGATCGTAGCGGGAGGTCCTACAATGAGCAGTTCTTC
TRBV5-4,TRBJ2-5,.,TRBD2,CASSFTSGSRETQYF,TGTGCCAGCAGCTTCACTAGCGGGAGCCGAGAGACCCAGTACTTC
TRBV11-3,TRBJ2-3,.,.,CASSLEAISTDTQYF,TGTGCCAGCAGCTTAGAAGCCATATCCACAGATACGCAGTATTTT
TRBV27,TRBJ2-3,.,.,CASSLLLTPETQYF,TGTGCCAGCAGTCTACTCCTTACTCCGGAGACGCAGTATTTT
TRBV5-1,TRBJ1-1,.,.,CASKREFSTGNTEAFF,TGCGCCAGCAAGAGGGAGTTCTCGACGGGGAACACTGAAGCTTTCTTT
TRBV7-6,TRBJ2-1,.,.,CASSSGSGSYNEQFF,TGTGCCAGCAGCTCGGGTAGCGGTTCCTACAATGAGCAGTTCTTC
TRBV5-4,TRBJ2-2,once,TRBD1,CASSSGTANTGELFF,TGTGCCAGCAGCTCCGGGACAGCGAACACCGGGGAGCTGTTTTTT
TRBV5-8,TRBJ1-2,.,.,CASSLYAGAGQTYGYTF,TGTGCCAGCAGCTTGTATGCAGGCGCTGGACAGACCTATGGCTACACCTTC
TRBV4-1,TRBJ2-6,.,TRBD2,CASSPSGLGGGANVLTF,TGCGCCAGCAGTCCTAGCGGGCTGGGGGGTGGGGCCAACGTCCTGACTTTC
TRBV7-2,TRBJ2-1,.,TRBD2,CASSWGLARNNEQFF,TGTGCCAGCAGCTGGGGACTAGCGCGTAACAATGAGCAGTTCTTC
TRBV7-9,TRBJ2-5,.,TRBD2,CASSSLAGSGQETQYF,TGTGCCAGCAGCTCACTAGCGGGATCTGGCCAAGAGACCCAGTACTTC